These T cell receptor beta chains were read from a single sample in a study of T cells in localized non-small cell lung cancer. Here immunoSEQ multiplex PCR was the method, and the copy in TCRdb shows in-frame clones only, minus some. The sample records tens of thousands of clones, 86% being singletons. The input for sequencing was peripheral blood, taken before any cancer treatment. The receptor set was obtained from a male donor aged 60 or older with stage III squamous cell lung carcinoma. Each CDR3 is given with its conserved first and last residue. A D gene is named only where the DNA matches it firmly. Clone sizes are given selectively: once, few, many, or a class where the clone is expanded.

v_gene	d_gene	j_gene	len	abundance	CDR3nt	CDR3aa
TRBV29-1	.	TRBJ1-1	13	.	TGCAGCGCCTTAGAAGGGCGGAACACTGAAGCTTTCTTT	CSALEGRNTEAFF
TRBV7-7	.	TRBJ1-6	16	.	TGTGCCAGCAGCTTAGGGACCCCCGCTCCAAATTCACCCCTCCACTTT	CASSLGTPAPNSPLHF
TRBV5-1	.	TRBJ1-2	16	.	TGCGCCAGCAGCTTTGCTACCTGGGACTCAAAGCAAGGCTACACCTTC	CASSFATWDSKQGYTF
TRBV2	TRBD1	TRBJ1-4	17	.	TGTGCCAGCAGTGTAAGGGCAGGGGGAGCAATCCGTGAAAAACTGTTTTTT	CASSVRAGGAIREKLFF
TRBV28	TRBD1	TRBJ2-5	13	.	TGTGCCAGCAGAAGACAGGGGGCAGAGACCCAGTACTTC	CASRRQGAETQYF
TRBV5-4	.	TRBJ1-5	14	.	TGTGCCAGCAGCCTGGCGGGGATAGGTCAGCCCCAGCATTTT	CASSLAGIGQPQHF
TRBV28	.	TRBJ2-2	16	once	TGTGCCAGCAGTTTCGGGCACTCCGGCCTCACCGGGGAGCTGTTTTTT	CASSFGHSGLTGELFF
TRBV5-1	TRBD1	TRBJ1-1	14	.	TGCGCCAGCAGCGCCGGGGACAGGGGTACCGAAGCTTTCTTT	CASSAGDRGTEAFF
TRBV30	TRBD2	TRBJ2-2	15	once	TGTGCCTGGAGGCTAGCGGGGGGGCCTTCCGGGGAGCTGTTTTTT	CAWRLAGGPSGELFF
TRBV6-5	.	TRBJ2-3	15	once	TGTGCCAGCAGTTACTCCCCAACGTGGAAGGATACGCAGTATTTT	CASSYSPTWKDTQYF
TRBV15	.	TRBJ1-1	14	.	TGTGCCACCAGCAGAGGGACAGCGAGGGCTGAAGCTTTCTTT	CATSRGTARAEAFF
TRBV21-1	.	TRBJ2-1	17	.	TGTGCCAGCAGCAAAAGAGTACCAGGAGGATCCTACAATGAGCAGTTCTTC	CASSKRVPGGSYNEQFF
TRBV6-4	TRBD2	TRBJ2-1	19	.	TGTGCCAGCAGCCCGGGGGGGACTAGCGGGCTTAGCTCCTACAATGAGCAGTTCTTC	CASSPGGTSGLSSYNEQFF
TRBV10-3	.	TRBJ1-1	14	.	TGTGCCATCAGTGAGTCGTGGGGAGGCACTGAAGCTTTCTTT	CAISESWGGTEAFF
TRBV7-9	.	TRBJ1-2	12	.	TGTGCCAGCAGCTTCAGACAGGATGGCTACACCTTC	CASSFRQDGYTF
TRBV7-2	TRBD2	TRBJ2-2	16	.	TGTGCCAGCAGCTTACGTGGGACTAGCCTACCCGGGGAGCTGTTTTTT	CASSLRGTSLPGELFF
TRBV4-3	TRBD1	TRBJ2-1	16	.	TGCGCCAGCAGCCAAGAGGGACAGGGGGCTTACAATGAGCAGTTCTTC	CASSQEGQGAYNEQFF
TRBV29-1	.	TRBJ1-5	14	few	TGCAGCGTTGCTGGCCAGGATCTCAATCAGCCCCAGCATTTT	CSVAGQDLNQPQHF
TRBV6-5	TRBD1	TRBJ2-7	14	once	TGTGCCAGCACTAGGGACAGGGGGCGTTACGAGCAGTACTTC	CASTRDRGRYEQYF
TRBV5-1	TRBD1	TRBJ2-3	16	.	TGCGCCAGCAGCTTGGGTCAGGGGGCCGGCACAGATACGCAGTATTTT	CASSLGQGAGTDTQYF
TRBV19	TRBD1	TRBJ1-2	14	.	TGTGCCAATATTGGGGACAGGCAGTACTATGGCTACACCTTC	CANIGDRQYYGYTF
TRBV18	.	TRBJ2-7	15	.	TGTGCCAGCTCACCACCGGTGGGACTCCCCTACGAGCAGTACTTC	CASSPPVGLPYEQYF
TRBV9	TRBD2	TRBJ2-3	21	.	TGTGCCAGCAGCGTAGCCCCCGTCGGACTAGCGGGTATCCGTAGCACAGATACGCAGTATTTT	CASSVAPVGLAGIRSTDTQYF
TRBV6-6	TRBD2	TRBJ2-7	14	.	TGTGCCAGCAGTAGGACTAGCGGGCTTTACGAGCAGTACTTC	CASSRTSGLYEQYF
TRBV19	.	TRBJ2-7	14	.	TGTGCCAGTAAGTGGGCGGATTCGTCCTACGAGCAGTACTTC	CASKWADSSYEQYF
TRBV9	.	TRBJ2-7	14	.	TGTGCCAGCAGCCGCACCCTAGCGAGTTACGAGCAGTACTTC	CASSRTLASYEQYF
TRBV7-7	TRBD2	TRBJ2-1	14	.	TGTGCCAGCAGCTTAGCTACGGGGGGTTATGAGCAGTTCTTC	CASSLATGGYEQFF
TRBV2	.	TRBJ2-7	10	.	TGTGCCAGCAGTTTTTACGAGCAGTACTTC	CASSFYEQYF
TRBV5-4	.	TRBJ2-5	13	.	TGTGCCAGCAGCTTGGTAGGCGAAGAGACCCAGTACTTC	CASSLVGEETQYF
TRBV5-4	.	TRBJ1-6	12	.	TGTGCCACCGTGGGAACTAATTCACCCCTCCACTTT	CATVGTNSPLHF
TRBV29-1	.	TRBJ2-3	14	.	TGCAGCGTTGAACCTGGTCTGGGCACAGATACGCAGTATTTT	CSVEPGLGTDTQYF
TRBV15	TRBD1	TRBJ2-7	14	.	TGTGCCACCAGCCTCAACAGGGGCCCATACGAGCAGTACTTC	CATSLNRGPYEQYF
TRBV6-6	TRBD2	TRBJ2-7	16	once	TGTGCCAGCAGTCGGGAACCGGGACTAGTCATCTACGAGCAGTACTTC	CASSREPGLVIYEQYF
TRBV2	.	TRBJ1-1	12	few	TGTGCCAGCATCGCCCTGAACACTGAAGCTTTCTTT	CASIALNTEAFF
TRBV29-1	.	TRBJ1-2	13	.	TGCAGCGTTGAAGGAGAGGGAAACTATGGCTACACCTTC	CSVEGEGNYGYTF
TRBV2	.	TRBJ1-1	15	once	TGTGCCAGCACTTCCCGGAGACTGCGGAACACTGAAGCTTTCTTT	CASTSRRLRNTEAFF
TRBV7-8	.	TRBJ1-3	15	.	TGTGCCAGCAGCTCCTATCCCATTACTGGAAACACCATATATTTT	CASSSYPITGNTIYF
TRBV5-1	.	TRBJ2-2	15	once	TGCGCCAGCAGCCCCGTGGTCCCTACTACCGGGGAGCTGTTTTTT	CASSPVVPTTGELFF
TRBV2	.	TRBJ1-1	14	few	TGTGCCAGCAGTGAACTAGGCAGTAACACTGAAGCTTTCTTT	CASSELGSNTEAFF
TRBV11-1	TRBD2	TRBJ2-7	14	.	TGTGCCAGCAGTAGACTAGCGGGACCCTACGAGCAGTACTTC	CASSRLAGPYEQYF
TRBV9	.	TRBJ2-5	14	.	TGTGCCAGCAGCCCACGGGGGGCCCAAGAGACCCAGTACTTC	CASSPRGAQETQYF
TRBV4-3	.	TRBJ1-3	16	.	TGCGCCAGCAGCCAGGGTACCGGGACCGCTCGAAACACCATATATTTT	CASSQGTGTARNTIYF
TRBV15	TRBD1	TRBJ2-3	17	.	TGTGCCACCAGCACCAGACAGGGAGTAACATCCCCAGATACGCAGTATTTT	CATSTRQGVTSPDTQYF
TRBV7-9	.	TRBJ1-6	14	.	TGTGCCAGCAGCTTGGACAGTGAGAAATCACCCCTCCACTTT	CASSLDSEKSPLHF
TRBV19	.	TRBJ1-4	15	.	TGTGCCAGTAGTATGAGTATGGAGCGGCATGAAAAACTGTTTTTT	CASSMSMERHEKLFF
TRBV19	.	TRBJ1-2	16	.	TGTGCCAGTAGTATGGCGCGGGGCTGGATATCGAGTGGCTACACCTTC	CASSMARGWISSGYTF
TRBV6-1	TRBD1	TRBJ1-3	13	.	TGTGCCAGCATTACAGGGGCTGGAAACACCATATATTTT	CASITGAGNTIYF
TRBV11-2	TRBD1	TRBJ1-5	13	.	TGTGCCAGCAGCCACGGACAGGGGAGGCCCCAGCATTTT	CASSHGQGRPQHF